This TCR beta chain is from a study of shared clonotypes between healthy human individuals. About the research overall: Three men and a couple of women, aged 18 to 49, were donors.

The V end lost 4 bases, the J end lost 3 bases, and 14 bases lay between the germline ends. CDR1 and CDR2 from the germline V gene are SGDLS and YYNGEE. CDR3 length: 14 amino acids. Turning to this clone: The antigen remains undetermined.

General observations from the study: Apart from blood, nothing was sampled; tissue repertoires likely differ.

TCRdb's table, derived via immunoSEQ multiplex PCR, lists solely in-frame clones and lacks some. The table has around 1.5 million clones, 95% to 99% seen once. V usage is TRBV9 and J usage is TRBJ2-7; D is unresolved. The sequence was collected from a man aged 25-45 years in good health. Sequencing was done on a sample of naive CD4+ T cells sorted from blood. Subset denoted: CD45RA+ positively selected. CDR3 in amino acids: CASSPMGYGYEQYF. The CDR3 DNA follows: TGTGCCAGCAGCCCGATGGGGTATGGCTACGAGCAGTACTTC.